The 31 T cell receptor beta chains below come from one sample, sequenced in a study of OX40 agonist ivuxolimab in advanced cancers. Assay: immunoSEQ multiplex PCR; the TCRdb copy retains only in-frame clones and omits some. This sample carries some 50,000 clones, roughly 88% of them seen once, and the ten largest clones take roughly 3.2%. The specimen comprised CD4+ or CD8+ T cells sorted from blood, sampled in a trial of the OX40 agonist ivuxolimab. The receptors originated from an adult with an advanced solid tumor such as melanoma, head and neck, liver or kidney cancer.

This chain uses TRBV27 with TRBJ2-1; either TRBD1 or TRBD2 may supply D (5 bases each). Germline CDR1 reads MNHEY; CDR2 reads SMNVEV (reference sequence). The CDR3 has 14 amino acids. Between the trimmed V and J ends, which lost 4 bases and 3 bases, there was a span of 10 bases. The CDR3 loop reads CASSYDSGYNEQFF. CDR3 bases: TGTGCCAGCAGTTATGACAGCGGCTACAATGAGCAGTTCTTC.

This clone has more than one count but fewer than ten. This chain joins TRBV7-9 and TRBJ1-2; 7 bases match TRBD1. Germline V lookup: CDR1 SEHNR, CDR2 FQNEAQ (reference sequence). The junction had 5 bases not matched to a gene; V was cut back by 5 bases and J by 5 bases. CDR3 length equals 13 residues. The DNA for the CDR3 is TGTGCCAGCAGCCTACAGGGGAAGTATGGCTACACCTTC. Its translation: CASSLQGKYGYTF.

The chain joins TRBV2 to TRBJ1-1, with D possibly matching TRBD1 (5 bases). The CDR3 is 14 residues long. V shed 4 bases and J shed 4 bases, with 13 bases lying between them. Germline V gene sequence: CDR1 SNHLY, CDR2 FYNNEI. This chain's CDR3 is CASSGAGTFTEAFF. The CDR3 DNA reads as TGTGCCAGCAGTGGGGCAGGGACGTTCACTGAAGCTTTCTTT.

This clone was seen only a few times. V gene TRBV6-1 combines with J gene TRBJ1-1; a possible D gene is TRBD1 (6 bases). Germline V gene sequence: CDR1 MNHNS, CDR2 SASEGT. Trimming pared 5 bases from V and 3 bases from J, leaving 13 bases between. The CDR3 has 14 residues. CDR3 protein: CASSIKRGDTEAFF. CDR3 bases: TGTGCCAGCAGTATAAAAAGGGGGGACACTGAAGCTTTCTTT.

The chain recombines TRBV6-1 with TRBJ2-5, with 9 bases aligning to TRBD1. V lost 10 bases and J lost 1; bases outside the gene matches: 7. CDR3 size: 14 residues. The V gene's germline CDR1 is MNHNS and CDR2 SASEGT. The CDR3 loop reads CATRDREGQETQYF. The DNA of the CDR3 is TGTGCCACTCGGGACAGGGAAGGCCAAGAGACCCAGTACTTC.

The V gene is TRBV11-2, the J gene TRBJ1-2, with 7 bases lining up with TRBD1. CDR1 is SGHAT and CDR2 is FQNNGV in the germline V gene. V trimming: 6 bases; J trimming: 6 bases; junction bases outside the gene matches: 13. The CDR3 length is 15 residues. The DNA for the CDR3 is TGTGCCAGCAGTTCGAACCGGGACAGTCTTCATGGCTACACCTTC. It is translated as CASSSNRDSLHGYTF.

The CDR3 DNA follows: TGTGCCAGTCGACCTATTGGGGACACCGGGGAGCTGTTTTTT. Translating it yields CASRPIGDTGELFF. The gene calls are TRBV19 and TRBJ2-2; D gene ambiguous. The CDR3 extends over 14 amino acids. The V end was cut by 8 bases, the J end by 3 bases, with 13 bases between. Germline assignment: CDR1 LNHDA and CDR2 SQIVND (reference sequence). The variable domain in full, with the rest retrieved from reference TRBV19 and TRBJ2-2, is DGGITQSPKYLFRKEGQNVTLSCEQNLNHDAMYWYRQDPGQGLRLIYYSQIVNDFQKGDIAEGYSVSREKKESFPLTVTSAQKNPTAFYLCASRPIGDTGELFFGEGSRLTVL.

In the case of this clone: The junction shows a germline mismatch at one end, possibly a read error. Other DNA sequences in this specimen translate into the identical CDR3. The J gene is TRBJ1-1, the V gene TRBV7-2; a possible D gene is TRBD1 (5 bases). Looked up from germline, CDR1 is SGHTA and CDR2 is FQGNSA. This CDR3 has 15 residues. The CDR3 protein is CASSQEWGGNTEAFF. The CDR3 nucleotides read TGCGCCAGCAGCCAGGAATGGGGGGGGAACACTGAAGCTTTCTTT.

The chain combines TRBV7-9 with TRBJ2-3; D is possibly TRBD1 or TRBD2 (5 bases each). Germline CDR1 SEHNR, CDR2 FQNEAQ (reference sequence). V gave up 0 bases and J gave up 4 bases, with 20 bases separating them. The CDR3 totals 18 residues. Written as DNA, the CDR3 is TGTGCCAGCAGCTTAGCCAGGATGGGGGTCGATGGTGCAGATACGCAGTATTTT. As protein: CASSLARMGVDGADTQYF.

This chain links TRBV27 with TRBJ1-1, with TRBD1 identical over 8 bases. V was clipped by 5 bases and J by 3 bases; unmatched bases: 8. Germline lookup yields CDR1 MNHEY and CDR2 SMNVEV (reference sequence). This CDR3 has 15 residues. Here the CDR3 reads CASSPLDRDDTEAFF. In DNA form, the CDR3 reads TGTGCCAGCAGTCCGTTGGACAGGGACGACACTGAAGCTTTCTTT.

V is TRBV7-3 and J is TRBJ2-1, with D perhaps matching TRBD1 (5 bases). The length of the CDR3 is 16 residues. Germline V gene data show CDR1 as SGHTA and CDR2 as FQGTGA. Trimming left V 0 bases short and J 3 bases short, with 12 bases between. The CDR3 is CASSLTGAGLYNEQFF. DNA for the CDR3: TGTGCCAGCAGCTTAACAGGGGCAGGGCTCTACAATGAGCAGTTCTTC. The full variable domain, with the rest looked up from reference TRBV7-3 and TRBJ2-1, is GAGVSQTPSNKVTEKGKYVELRCDPISGHTALYWYRQSLGQGPEFLIYFQGTGAADDSGLPNDRFFAVRPEGSVSTLKIQRTERGDSAVYLCASSLTGAGLYNEQFFGPGTRLTVL.

V gene TRBV25-1 combines with J gene TRBJ2-7; 7 bases agree with TRBD1. CDR1 MGHDK and CDR2 SYGVNS come from the germline V gene. The CDR3 spans 11 residues. J gave up 4 bases and V 9 bases, and 3 bases lay outside the gene matches. CDR3 sequence: CASGQAYEQYF. The CDR3 region has the DNA TGTGCCAGTGGACAGGCGTACGAGCAGTACTTC.

This clone was observed a few times. This chain uses TRBV6-1 with TRBJ1-1, with a weak D call TRBD1 (5 bases). The CDR3 has 14 amino acids. From germline, CDR1 is MNHNS and CDR2 SASEGT. V lost 5 bases and J lost 3, with 13 bases in between. The CDR3 here is CASSSAGAHTEAFF. CDR3 DNA sequence: TGTGCCAGCAGTTCAGCCGGGGCTCACACTGAAGCTTTCTTT.

V and J are TRBV2 and TRBJ1-6, with D possibly matching TRBD1 (5 bases). V was trimmed by 2 bases and J by 10 bases, leaving 9 bases between them. Germline assignment: CDR1 SNHLY and CDR2 FYNNEI. The CDR3 is 13 amino acids. The DNA for the CDR3 is TGTGCCAGCAGTGAATCCGGGGGGTCACCCCTCCACTTT. This codes for CASSESGGSPLHF.

V usage is TRBV28 and J usage is TRBJ2-7; maybe TRBD2 (6 bases). Germline V gives CDR1 MDHEN, CDR2 SYDVKM. V was trimmed by 7 bases and J by 4 bases, leaving 17 bases between them. The CDR3 sequence is 14 residues long. CDR3 sequence (DNA): TGTGCCAGCATGAGGCGGCAGGGAGGATACGAGCAGTACTTC. Translated: CASMRRQGGYEQYF. Based on the CDR3 plus reference TRBV28 and TRBJ2-7, the full variable domain is DVKVTQSSRYLVKRTGEKVFLECVQDMDHENMFWYRQDPGLGLRLIYFSYDVKMKEKGDIPEGYSVSREKKERFSLILESASTNQTSMYLCASMRRQGGYEQYFGPGTRLTVT.

The table lists this clone with a few counts. The V gene is TRBV6-5, the J gene TRBJ1-2; 8 nucleotides line up with TRBD1. Germline CDR1 is MNHEY and CDR2 is SVGAGI. CDR3 size: 13 residues. V gave up 5 bases and J gave up 8 bases; unmatched junction bases: 7. The CDR3 is CASSERTGSGYTF. The CDR3 DNA reads as TGTGCCAGCAGTGAAAGGACAGGGAGCGGCTACACCTTC.

This chain connects TRBV2 to TRBJ1-5, with 7 positions matching TRBD1. The CDR3 length is 16 residues. V dropped 1 base and J dropped 3; count of bases not matched to a gene: 6. Germline CDR1 reads SNHLY; CDR2 reads FYNNEI. The CDR3 here is CASSEEVGTDNQPQHF. DNA for the CDR3: TGTGCCAGCAGTGAAGAGGTCGGGACAGACAATCAGCCCCAGCATTTT.

This clone was observed a handful of times. The gene calls are TRBV4-1 and TRBJ1-5, with D unresolved. The germline V gene has CDR1 MGHRA and CDR2 YSYEKL. The germline V and J ends were trimmed by 0 bases and 1 base, with 10 bases remaining between them. The length of the CDR3 is 16 residues. The CDR3 loop reads CASSQDNSRSNQPQHF. In DNA, the CDR3 is TGCGCCAGCAGCCAAGATAACTCACGGAGCAATCAGCCCCAGCATTTT.

V and J are TRBV5-4 and TRBJ1-1; 8 bases line up with TRBD1. Germline V gives CDR1 SGHNT, CDR2 YYREEE (reference sequence). V was pared by 0 bases and J by 0 bases, with 4 bases of the junction left unmatched. The CDR3 loop spans 16 amino acids. CDR3 sequence reads: CASSLGDRTMNTEAFF. In nucleotides, the CDR3 is TGTGCCAGCAGCTTGGGGGACAGGACTATGAACACTGAAGCTTTCTTT.

This clone was observed once. The chain is built from TRBV11-2 and TRBJ1-4; D ambiguous. The CDR3 is 12 residues long. Germline CDR1 SGHAT, CDR2 FQNNGV. Trimming left V 1 base short and J 7 bases short, with 4 bases between. The CDR3 DNA reads TGTGCCAGCAGCTTAGCAGCTGAAAAACTGTTTTTT. Amino acid sequence: CASSLAAEKLFF. Drawing the rest from reference TRBV11-2 and TRBJ1-4, the complete variable domain is EAGVAQSPRYKIIEKRQSVAFWCNPISGHATLYWYQQILGQGPKLLIQFQNNGVVDDSQLPKDRFSAERLKGVDSTLKIQPAKLEDSAVYLCASSLAAEKLFFGSGTQLSVL.

The CDR3: CASSLSGAKNIQYF. The DNA of the CDR3 is TGTGCCAGCAGCTTATCGGGTGCCAAAAACATTCAGTACTTC. The V call is TRBV11-2, the J call TRBJ2-4; D unclear. The CDR3 is 14 amino acids. Between the trimmed V and J ends, which lost 2 bases and 1 base, there was a span of 6 bases. Germline CDR1 and CDR2: SGHAT and FQNNGV.

The J gene is TRBJ2-7, the V gene TRBV10-3, with TRBD2 identical over 9 bases. V shed 2 bases and J 1 base; nucleotides not matched to a gene: 0. The CDR3 is made up of 14 amino acids. Germline V CDR1 and CDR2: ENHRY, SYGVKD. This chain's CDR3 is CAISETSGSYEQYF. DNA for the CDR3: TGTGCCATCAGTGAGACTAGCGGGTCCTACGAGCAGTACTTC.

V and J are TRBV30 and TRBJ2-7; unclear D gene. V was shortened by 2 bases and J by 0 bases, with 5 bases between the two germline ends. The CDR3 extends over 12 amino acids. In germline, CDR1 is GTSNPN, CDR2 SVGIG (reference sequence). The CDR3 DNA reads as TGTGCCTGGAGTAGGACCTCCTACGAGCAGTACTTC. It translates to CAWSRTSYEQYF.

The chain links TRBV19 to TRBJ2-1, with D possibly matching TRBD2 (6 bases). This CDR3 comprises 14 residues. Trimming stripped 0 bases from V and 8 bases from J, with 11 bases between. Germline V gene data show CDR1 as LNHDA and CDR2 as SQIVND (reference sequence). The CDR3: CASSIDSRGYEQFF. The CDR3 DNA reads TGTGCCAGTAGTATAGATTCGCGGGGCTATGAGCAGTTCTTC.

The chain joins TRBV5-6 to TRBJ2-2, with no clear D. The CDR3 is 16 amino acids. Germline CDR1 reads SGHDT; CDR2 reads YYEEEE. The V gene lost 0 bases and the J gene lost 2 bases, with 11 bases spanning the gap. CDR3 DNA: TGTGCCAGCAGCTTGGGTTCGTTGCCAAACACCGGGGAGCTGTTTTTT. Its protein is CASSLGSLPNTGELFF.

This clone was detected only once. The chain couples TRBV29-1 to TRBJ2-7, with a tentative D call TRBD2 (7 bases). The CDR3 covers 13 residues. CDR1 and CDR2 from the germline V gene are SQVTM and ANQGSEA. V lost 4 bases and J 3 bases, leaving 13 bases between the germline ends. The CDR3 is CSVAGGGLYEQYF. In nucleotides, the CDR3 is TGCAGCGTTGCGGGGGGCGGGCTCTACGAGCAGTACTTC.

The chain has TRBV13 and TRBJ2-7, with D possibly matching TRBD2 (6 bases). Per the germline V gene, CDR1 is PRHDT and CDR2 is FYEKMQ (reference sequence). Trimming pared 5 bases from V and 3 bases from J, leaving 23 bases between. CDR3 size: 17 residues. The CDR3 spells CASSEYGRARSNYEQYF. CDR3 nucleotide sequence: TGTGCCAGCAGCGAATACGGGAGAGCACGTTCCAACTACGAGCAGTACTTC.

The chain joins TRBV27 to TRBJ1-5; tentative D call: TRBD1 (5 bases). Trimming removed 3 bases from V and 1 base from J, with 10 bases in between. Germline V gene sequence: CDR1 MNHEY, CDR2 SMNVEV (reference sequence). The CDR3 totals 15 residues. The CDR3: CASSFLGRSNQPQHF. CDR3 sequence (DNA): TGTGCCAGCAGTTTCCTGGGGCGCAGCAATCAGCCCCAGCATTTT.

The chain uses TRBV28 and TRBJ1-5; TRBD1 matches 7 bases. The trim removed 7 bases at V and 2 bases at J, leaving 8 bases unmatched. Germline loops: CDR1 MDHEN, CDR2 SYDVKM. This CDR3 spans 15 amino acids. CDR3 protein: CASNTPTGGNQPQHF. The CDR3 DNA is TGTGCCAGCAATACCCCCACAGGGGGCAATCAGCCCCAGCATTTT.

The J gene is TRBJ1-1, the V gene TRBV29-1, with D uncertain. This CDR3 comprises 13 residues. The V end lost 1 base, the J end lost 6 bases, and 12 bases lay between the germline ends. Germline V gene data show CDR1 as SQVTM and CDR2 as ANQGSEA. CDR3 sequence: CSVEGFGQPEAFF. CDR3 sequence (DNA): TGCAGCGTTGAAGGTTTTGGGCAGCCTGAAGCTTTCTTT.

CDR3 residues: CASSDLTSSTDTQYF. CDR3 DNA sequence: TGCGCCAGCAGTGACCTGACATCTAGCACAGATACGCAGTATTTT. The chain links TRBV10-2 to TRBJ2-3; D is undetermined. The V end lost 3 bases, the J end lost 0 bases, and 10 bases lay between the germline ends. The germline CDR1 and CDR2 sequences are WSHSY and SAAADI. The CDR3 length is 15 residues.